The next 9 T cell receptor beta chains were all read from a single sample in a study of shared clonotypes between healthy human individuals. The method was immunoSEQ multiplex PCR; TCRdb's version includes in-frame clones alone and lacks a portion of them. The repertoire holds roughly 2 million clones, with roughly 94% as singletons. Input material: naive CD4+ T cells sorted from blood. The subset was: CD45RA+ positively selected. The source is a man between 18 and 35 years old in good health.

The CDR3 loop reads CASSLAGGRSYNEQFF. For the CDR3, the DNA is TGTGCCAGCAGCTTAGCCGGCGGGAGGTCCTACAATGAGCAGTTCTTC. The chain links TRBV7-8 to TRBJ2-1; 8 bases are a match to TRBD2. Germline CDR1 reads SGHVS; CDR2 reads FQNEAQ. This CDR3 spans 16 amino acids. The J segment lost 1 base and the V segment lost 0 bases, leaving 2 bases of the junction unmatched.

The CDR3 nucleotides read TGTGCCAGCAGTGAACGGGGGAACAATCAGCCCCAGCATTTT. It codes for CASSERGNNQPQHF. The rearrangement links TRBV2 to TRBJ1-5, with D maybe TRBD1 (5 bases). This CDR3 spans 14 amino acids. V lost 2 bases to trimming and J lost 3 bases, with 8 bases between them. The germline V gene has CDR1 SNHLY and CDR2 FYNNEI. Filled out from reference TRBV2 and TRBJ1-5, the complete variable domain reads EPEVTQTPSHQVTQMGQEVILRCVPISNHLYFYWYRQILGQKVEFLVSFYNNEISEKSEIFDDQFSVERPDGSNFTLKIRSTKLEDSAMYFCASSERGNNQPQHFGDGTRLSIL.

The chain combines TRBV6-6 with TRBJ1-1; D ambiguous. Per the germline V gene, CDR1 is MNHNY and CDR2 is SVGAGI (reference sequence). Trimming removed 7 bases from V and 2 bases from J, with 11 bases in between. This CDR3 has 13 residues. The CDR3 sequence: CASIVPGNTEAFF. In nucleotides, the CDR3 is TGTGCCAGCATCGTCCCAGGTAACACTGAAGCTTTCTTT.

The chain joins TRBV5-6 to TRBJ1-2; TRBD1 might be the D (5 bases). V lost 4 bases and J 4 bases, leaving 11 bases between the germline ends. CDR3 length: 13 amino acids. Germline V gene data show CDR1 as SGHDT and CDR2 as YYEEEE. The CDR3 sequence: CASSTGRVYGYTF. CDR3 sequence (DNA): TGTGCCAGCAGCACGGGACGGGTCTATGGCTACACCTTC.

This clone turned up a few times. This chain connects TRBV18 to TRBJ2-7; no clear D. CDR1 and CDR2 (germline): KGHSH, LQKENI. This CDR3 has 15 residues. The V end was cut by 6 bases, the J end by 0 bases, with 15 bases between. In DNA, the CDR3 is TGTGCCAGCTCGTCCGGAGAGCGACGCTCCTACGAGCAGTACTTC. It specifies CASSSGERRSYEQYF.

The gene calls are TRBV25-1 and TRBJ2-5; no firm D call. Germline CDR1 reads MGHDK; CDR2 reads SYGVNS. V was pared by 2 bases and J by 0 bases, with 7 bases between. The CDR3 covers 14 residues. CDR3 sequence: CASSEGQYQETQYF. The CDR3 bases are TGTGCCAGCAGTGAAGGGCAGTACCAAGAGACCCAGTACTTC.

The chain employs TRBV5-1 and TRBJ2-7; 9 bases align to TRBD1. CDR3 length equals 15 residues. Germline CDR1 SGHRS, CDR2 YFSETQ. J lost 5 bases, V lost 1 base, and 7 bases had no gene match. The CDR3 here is CASSLTGGSMNEQYF. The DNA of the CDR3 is TGCGCCAGCAGCTTGACAGGGGGCAGTATGAACGAGCAGTACTTC.

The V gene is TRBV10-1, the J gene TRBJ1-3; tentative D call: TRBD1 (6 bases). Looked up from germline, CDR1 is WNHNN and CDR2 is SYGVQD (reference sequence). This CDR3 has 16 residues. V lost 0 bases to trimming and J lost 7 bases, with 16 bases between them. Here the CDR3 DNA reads TGCGCCAGCAGTGAGTCGAGGCAGGGGAACGATAACACCATATATTTT. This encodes CASSESRQGNDNTIYF.

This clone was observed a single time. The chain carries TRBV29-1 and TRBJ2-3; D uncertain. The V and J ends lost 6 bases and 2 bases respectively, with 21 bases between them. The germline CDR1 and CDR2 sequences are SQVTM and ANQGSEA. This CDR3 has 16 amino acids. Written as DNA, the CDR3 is TGCAGCGTCGGAGAAGTTAGCCTTGGGGACACAGATACGCAGTATTTT. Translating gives CSVGEVSLGDTDTQYF.